Given below is one TCR beta chain in context. TCRdb keeps only in-frame clones here, not all; method: immunoSEQ multiplex PCR. Of about 2.4 million clones listed, just over 90% were seen once; the top ten hold under 0.15%. These data come from a study of shared clonotypes between healthy human individuals. The V end was cut by 2 bases, the J end by 5 bases, with 7 bases between. The germline gives CDR1 MNHNY, CDR2 SVGAGI (reference sequence). This CDR3 has 12 residues. The receptor was derived from a man aged 18 to 35 in good health. The V gene is TRBV6-6, the J gene TRBJ2-7; unclear D gene. The source material was naive CD4+ T cells sorted from blood. Subset specified: CD45RA+ positively selected. CDR3 sequence reads: CASSYLLDEQYF. DNA for the CDR3: TGTGCCAGCAGTTACCTTCTCGACGAGCAGTACTTC.